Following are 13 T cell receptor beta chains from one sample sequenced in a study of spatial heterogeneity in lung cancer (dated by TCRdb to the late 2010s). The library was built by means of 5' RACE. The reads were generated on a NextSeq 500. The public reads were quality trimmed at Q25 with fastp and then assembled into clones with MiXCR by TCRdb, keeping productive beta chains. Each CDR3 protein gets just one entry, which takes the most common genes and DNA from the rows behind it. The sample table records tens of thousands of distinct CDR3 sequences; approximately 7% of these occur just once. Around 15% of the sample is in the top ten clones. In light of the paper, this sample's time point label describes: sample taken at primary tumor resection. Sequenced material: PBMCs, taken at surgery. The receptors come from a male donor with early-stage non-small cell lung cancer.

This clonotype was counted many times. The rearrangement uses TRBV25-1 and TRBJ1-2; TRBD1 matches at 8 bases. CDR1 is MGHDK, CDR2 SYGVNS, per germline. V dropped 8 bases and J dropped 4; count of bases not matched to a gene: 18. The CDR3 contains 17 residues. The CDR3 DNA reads TGTGCCAGCTCTCCCCAGGCAGGACAGGGCCTCTCCTATGGCTACACCTTC. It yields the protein CASSPQAGQGLSYGYTF.

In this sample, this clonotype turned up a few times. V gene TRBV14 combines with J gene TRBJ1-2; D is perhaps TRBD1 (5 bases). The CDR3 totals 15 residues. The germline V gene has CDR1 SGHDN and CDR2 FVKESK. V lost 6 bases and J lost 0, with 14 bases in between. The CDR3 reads CASRLSGTSNYGYTF. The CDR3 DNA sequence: TGTGCCAGCAGGCTCTCCGGGACCTCTAACTATGGCTACACCTTC.

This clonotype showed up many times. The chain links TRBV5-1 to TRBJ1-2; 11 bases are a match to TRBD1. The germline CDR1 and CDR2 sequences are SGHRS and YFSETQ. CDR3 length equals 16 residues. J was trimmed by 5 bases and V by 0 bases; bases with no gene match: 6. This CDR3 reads CASSLGTGGARYGYTF. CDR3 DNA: TGCGCCAGCAGCTTGGGGACAGGGGGCGCGAGGTATGGCTACACCTTC.

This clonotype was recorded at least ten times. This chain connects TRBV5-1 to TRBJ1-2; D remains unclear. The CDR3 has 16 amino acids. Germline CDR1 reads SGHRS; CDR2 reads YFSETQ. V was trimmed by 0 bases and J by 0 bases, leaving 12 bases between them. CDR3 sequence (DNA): TGCGCCAGCAGCTTGGGAGGGTCCGGCACTAACTATGGCTACACCTTC. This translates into CASSLGGSGTNYGYTF. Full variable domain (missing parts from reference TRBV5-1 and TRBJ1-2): KAGVTQTPRYLIKTRGQQVTLSCSPISGHRSVSWYQQTPGQGLQFLFEYFSETQRNKGNFPGRFSGRQFSNSRSEMNVSTLELGDSALYLCASSLGGSGTNYGYTFGSGTRLTVV.

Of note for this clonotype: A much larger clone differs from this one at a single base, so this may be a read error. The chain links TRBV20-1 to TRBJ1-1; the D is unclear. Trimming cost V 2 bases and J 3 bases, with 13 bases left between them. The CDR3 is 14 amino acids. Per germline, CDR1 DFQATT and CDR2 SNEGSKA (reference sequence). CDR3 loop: CSARRQAMYTEAFF. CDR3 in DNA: TGCAGTGCTAGACGTCAGGCCATGTACACTGAAGCTTTCTTT.

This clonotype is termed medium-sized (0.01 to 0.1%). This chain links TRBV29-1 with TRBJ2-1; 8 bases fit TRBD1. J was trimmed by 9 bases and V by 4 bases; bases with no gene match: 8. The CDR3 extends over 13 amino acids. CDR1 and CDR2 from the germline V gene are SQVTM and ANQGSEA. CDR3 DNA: TGCAGCGTTGCCAGGGACAGGACAACTGAGCAGTTCTTC. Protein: CSVARDRTTEQFF.

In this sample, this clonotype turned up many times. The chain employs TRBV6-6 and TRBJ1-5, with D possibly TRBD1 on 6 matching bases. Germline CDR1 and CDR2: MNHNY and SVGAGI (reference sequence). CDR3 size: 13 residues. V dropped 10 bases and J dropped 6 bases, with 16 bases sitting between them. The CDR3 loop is CAMARTAGQPQHF. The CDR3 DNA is TGTGCCATGGCGAGGACAGCTGGTCAGCCCCAGCATTTT.

The CDR3 is CASSLEGPGELFF. CDR3 nucleotide sequence: TGTGCCAGCAGCTTAGAAGGGCCCGGGGAGCTGTTTTTT. The genes are TRBV7-9 and TRBJ2-2; no reliable D call. CDR1 is SEHNR and CDR2 is FQNEAQ in the germline V gene (reference sequence). The germline V and J ends were trimmed by 1 base and 6 bases, with 6 bases remaining between them. CDR3 size: 13 residues.

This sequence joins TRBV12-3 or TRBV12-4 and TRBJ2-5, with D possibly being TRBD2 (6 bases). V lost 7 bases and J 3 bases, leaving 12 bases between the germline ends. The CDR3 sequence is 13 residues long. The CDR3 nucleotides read TGTGCCAGCACCCGGTCGGGGGAAGAGACCCAGTACTTC. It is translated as CASTRSGEETQYF.

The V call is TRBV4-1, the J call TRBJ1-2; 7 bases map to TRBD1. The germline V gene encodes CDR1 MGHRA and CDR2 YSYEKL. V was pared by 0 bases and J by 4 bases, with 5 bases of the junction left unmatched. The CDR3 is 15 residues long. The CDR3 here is CASSQDGQETYGYTF. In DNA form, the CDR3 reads TGCGCCAGCAGCCAAGACGGACAGGAGACCTATGGCTACACCTTC.

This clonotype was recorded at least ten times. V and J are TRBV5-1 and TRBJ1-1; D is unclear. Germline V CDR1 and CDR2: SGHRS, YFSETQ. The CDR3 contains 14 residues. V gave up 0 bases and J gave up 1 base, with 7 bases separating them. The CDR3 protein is CASSLETANTEAFF. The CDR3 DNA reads TGCGCCAGCAGCTTGGAAACAGCGAACACTGAAGCTTTCTTT.

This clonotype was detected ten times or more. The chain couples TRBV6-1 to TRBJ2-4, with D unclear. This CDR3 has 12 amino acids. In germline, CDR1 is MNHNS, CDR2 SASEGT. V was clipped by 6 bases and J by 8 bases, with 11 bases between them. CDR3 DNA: TGTGCCAGCAGCCGAGAAAGGGACATTCAGTACTTC. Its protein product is CASSRERDIQYF.

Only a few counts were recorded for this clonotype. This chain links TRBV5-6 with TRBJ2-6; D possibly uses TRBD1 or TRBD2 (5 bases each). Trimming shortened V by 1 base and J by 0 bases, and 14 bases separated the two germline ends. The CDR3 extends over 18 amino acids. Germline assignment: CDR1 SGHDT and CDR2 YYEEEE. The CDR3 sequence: CASSLLGRHLSGANVLTF. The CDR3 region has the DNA TGTGCCAGCAGCTTGTTGGGACGGCACCTCTCTGGGGCCAACGTCCTGACTTTC.